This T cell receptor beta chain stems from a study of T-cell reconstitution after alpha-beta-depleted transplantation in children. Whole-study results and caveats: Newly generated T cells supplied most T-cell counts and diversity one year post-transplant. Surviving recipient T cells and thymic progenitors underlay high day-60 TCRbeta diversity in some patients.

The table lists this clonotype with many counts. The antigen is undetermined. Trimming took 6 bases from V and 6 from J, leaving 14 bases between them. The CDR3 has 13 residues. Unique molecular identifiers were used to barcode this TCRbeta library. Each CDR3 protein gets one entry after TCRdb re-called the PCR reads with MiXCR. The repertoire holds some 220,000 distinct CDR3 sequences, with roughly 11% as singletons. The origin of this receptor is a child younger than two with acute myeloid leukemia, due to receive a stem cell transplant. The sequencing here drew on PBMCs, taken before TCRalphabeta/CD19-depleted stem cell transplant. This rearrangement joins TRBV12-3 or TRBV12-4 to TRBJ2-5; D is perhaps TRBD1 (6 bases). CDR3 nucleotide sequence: TGTGCCAGCAGCACCGACAGGAAACAGACCCAGTACTTC. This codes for CASSTDRKQTQYF.